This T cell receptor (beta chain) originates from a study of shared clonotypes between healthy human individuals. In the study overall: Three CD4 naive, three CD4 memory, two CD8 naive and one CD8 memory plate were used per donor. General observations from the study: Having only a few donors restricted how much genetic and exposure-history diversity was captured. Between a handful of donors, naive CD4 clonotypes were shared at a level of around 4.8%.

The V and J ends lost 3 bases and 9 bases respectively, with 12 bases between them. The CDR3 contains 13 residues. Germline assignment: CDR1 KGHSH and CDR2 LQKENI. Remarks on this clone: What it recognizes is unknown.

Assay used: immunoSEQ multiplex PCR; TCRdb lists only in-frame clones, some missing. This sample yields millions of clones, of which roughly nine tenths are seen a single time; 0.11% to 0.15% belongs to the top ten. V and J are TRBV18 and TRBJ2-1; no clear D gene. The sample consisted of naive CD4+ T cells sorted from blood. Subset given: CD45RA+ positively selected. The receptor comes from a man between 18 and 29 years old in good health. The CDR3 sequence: CASSPREAGEQFF. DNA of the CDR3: TGTGCCAGCTCACCTAGAGAGGCTGGTGAGCAGTTCTTC.